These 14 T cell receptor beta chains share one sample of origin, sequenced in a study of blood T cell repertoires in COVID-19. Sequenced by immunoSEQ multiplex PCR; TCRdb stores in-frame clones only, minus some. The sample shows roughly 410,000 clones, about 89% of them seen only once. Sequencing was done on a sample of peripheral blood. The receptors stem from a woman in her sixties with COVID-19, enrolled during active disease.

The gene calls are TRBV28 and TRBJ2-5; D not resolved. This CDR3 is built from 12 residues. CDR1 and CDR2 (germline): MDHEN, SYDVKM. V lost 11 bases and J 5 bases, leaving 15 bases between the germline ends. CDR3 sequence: CAARGPGETQYF. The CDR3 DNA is TGTGCCGCACGTGGGCCTGGGGAGACCCAGTACTTC.

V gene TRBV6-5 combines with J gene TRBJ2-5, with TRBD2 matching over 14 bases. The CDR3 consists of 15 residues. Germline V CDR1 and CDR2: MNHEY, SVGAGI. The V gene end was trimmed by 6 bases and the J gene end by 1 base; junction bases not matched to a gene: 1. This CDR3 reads CASRGLAGVQETQYF. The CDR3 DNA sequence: TGTGCCAGCAGGGGACTAGCGGGGGTCCAAGAGACCCAGTACTTC.

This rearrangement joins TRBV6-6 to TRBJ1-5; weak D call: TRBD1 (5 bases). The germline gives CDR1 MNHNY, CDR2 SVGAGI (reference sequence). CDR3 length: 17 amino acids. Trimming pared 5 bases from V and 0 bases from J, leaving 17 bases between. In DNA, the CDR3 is TGTGCCAGCAGTCCTCGCTCGGGGGAGTATAGCAATCAGCCCCAGCATTTT. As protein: CASSPRSGEYSNQPQHF.

CDR3 protein: CASIYSGGVNEQFF. In DNA, the CDR3 is TGTGCCAGCATTTACAGCGGGGGGGTCAATGAGCAGTTCTTC. The chain uses TRBV2 and TRBJ2-1; 10 positions agree with TRBD2. With 7 bases clipped from V and 6 bases from J, the junction kept 6 bases outside the gene matches. Germline V gene sequence: CDR1 SNHLY, CDR2 FYNNEI. CDR3 length equals 14 residues.

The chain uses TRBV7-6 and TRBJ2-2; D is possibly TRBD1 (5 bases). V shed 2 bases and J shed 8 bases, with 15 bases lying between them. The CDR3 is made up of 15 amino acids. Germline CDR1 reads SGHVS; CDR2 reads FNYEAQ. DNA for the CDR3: TGTGCCAGCAGCTTATACAGCAGGGCAGGAGGGGAGCTGTTTTTT. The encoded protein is CASSLYSRAGGELFF.

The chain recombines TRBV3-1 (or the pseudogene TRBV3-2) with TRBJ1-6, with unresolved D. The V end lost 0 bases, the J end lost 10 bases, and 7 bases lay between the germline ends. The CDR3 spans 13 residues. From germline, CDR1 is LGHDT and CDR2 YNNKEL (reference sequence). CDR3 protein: CASSQDFLSPLHF. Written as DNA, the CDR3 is TGTGCCAGCAGCCAAGACTTCTTGTCACCCCTCCACTTT.

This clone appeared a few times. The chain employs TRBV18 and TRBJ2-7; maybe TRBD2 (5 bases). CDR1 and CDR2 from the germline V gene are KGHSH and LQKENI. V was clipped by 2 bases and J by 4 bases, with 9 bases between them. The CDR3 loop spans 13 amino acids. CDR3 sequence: CASSPVSGYEQYF. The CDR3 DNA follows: TGTGCCAGCTCACCAGTTTCGGGATACGAGCAGTACTTC.

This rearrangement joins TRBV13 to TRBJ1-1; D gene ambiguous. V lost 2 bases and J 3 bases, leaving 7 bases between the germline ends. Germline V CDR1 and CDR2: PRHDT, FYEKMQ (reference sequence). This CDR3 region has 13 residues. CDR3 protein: CASSLPPYTEAFF. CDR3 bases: TGTGCCAGCAGCTTACCCCCATACACTGAAGCTTTCTTT.

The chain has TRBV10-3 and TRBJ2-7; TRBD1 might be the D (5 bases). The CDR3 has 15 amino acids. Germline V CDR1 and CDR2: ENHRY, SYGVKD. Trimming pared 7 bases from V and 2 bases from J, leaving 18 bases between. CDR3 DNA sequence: TGTGCCATCATGGATGGGCAGGGTAGGACCTACGAGCAGTACTTC. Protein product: CAIMDGQGRTYEQYF.

CDR3: CASSVGGNLRGGYTF. For the CDR3, the DNA is TGTGCCAGCAGCGTAGGGGGAAACCTAAGGGGTGGCTACACCTTC. The V gene is TRBV9, the J gene TRBJ1-2; D possibly corresponds to TRBD1 (5 bases). The CDR3 runs to 15 residues. CDR1 is SGDLS, CDR2 YYNGEE, per germline. The germline V and J ends were trimmed by 0 bases and 7 bases, with 16 bases remaining between them.

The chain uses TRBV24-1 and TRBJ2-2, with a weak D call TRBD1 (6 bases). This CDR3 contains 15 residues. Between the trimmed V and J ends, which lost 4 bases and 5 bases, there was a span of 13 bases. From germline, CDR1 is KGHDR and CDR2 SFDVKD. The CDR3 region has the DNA TGTGCCACCAGTGAGGGCAGGGGCCGGACCGGGGAGCTGTTTTTT. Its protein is CATSEGRGRTGELFF.

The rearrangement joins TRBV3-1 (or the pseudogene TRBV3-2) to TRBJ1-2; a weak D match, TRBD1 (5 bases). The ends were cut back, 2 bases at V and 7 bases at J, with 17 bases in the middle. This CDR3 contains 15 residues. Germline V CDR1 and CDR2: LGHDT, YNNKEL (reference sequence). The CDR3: CASSQRAGNRGGYTF. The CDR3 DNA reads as TGTGCCAGCAGCCAAAGGGCAGGGAATAGGGGTGGCTACACCTTC.

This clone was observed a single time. The CDR3, as DNA: TGCGCCAGGGACTTGGGCAACACAGATACGCAGTATTTT. It codes for CARDLGNTDTQYF. The rearrangement links TRBV5-1 to TRBJ2-3; D is possibly TRBD2 (5 bases). The length of the CDR3 is 13 residues. The germline gives CDR1 SGHRS, CDR2 YFSETQ. V dropped 8 bases and J dropped 2 bases, with 12 bases sitting between them.

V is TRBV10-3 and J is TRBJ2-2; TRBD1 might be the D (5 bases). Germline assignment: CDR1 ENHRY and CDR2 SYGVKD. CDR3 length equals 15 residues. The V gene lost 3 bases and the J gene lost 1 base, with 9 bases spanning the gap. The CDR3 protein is CAISDPGLNTGELFF. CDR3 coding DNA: TGTGCCATCAGTGACCCAGGGCTGAACACCGGGGAGCTGTTTTTT.